The rows below give T cell receptor beta chains drawn from one sample of a study of cytomegalovirus exposure and HLA in healthy donors. The table came from immunoSEQ multiplex PCR; TCRdb's copy has only in-frame clones and leaves some out. This sample has 250,000 to 400,000 clones, with 87% found just once. The sequencing input was PBMCs. The receptors stem from a woman in her 30s in good health and CMV-seropositive. The CDR3 runs from the conserved cysteine through the conserved F or W. A D gene is named only where the DNA matches it firmly. Not all rows give a size; the values are once, few, many and, for expanded clones, a class.

abundance,v_gene,j_gene,d_gene,CDR3aa,CDR3nt
NA,TRBV27,TRBJ2-1,TRBD2,CASSQSGGAYNEQFF,TGTGCCAGCAGTCAAAGCGGGGGGGCTTACAATGAGCAGTTCTTC
NA,TRBV27,TRBJ2-7,NA,CASTMDPTYEQYF,TGTGCCAGCACCATGGACCCAACCTACGAGCAGTACTTC
NA,TRBV5-1,TRBJ2-7,NA,CASSLIHSSYEQYF,TGCGCCAGCAGCTTGATACATAGCTCCTACGAGCAGTACTTC
NA,TRBV21-1,TRBJ2-7,NA,CASSISRDPYEQYF,TGTGCCAGCAGCATCTCCAGGGATCCCTACGAGCAGTACTTC
NA,TRBV27,TRBJ1-1,TRBD1,CASSPHTGENTEAFF,TGTGCCAGCAGTCCTCACACAGGGGAGAACACTGAAGCTTTCTTT
NA,TRBV19,TRBJ2-1,TRBD1,CASSTIGTGINEQFF,TGTGCCAGTAGTACGATCGGGACAGGGATAAATGAGCAGTTCTTC
once,TRBV11-2,TRBJ2-7,NA,CASSLDTWGAYEQYF,TGTGCCAGCAGCTTAGATACGTGGGGGGCCTACGAGCAGTACTTC
NA,TRBV9,TRBJ2-2,NA,CASSVGGALTGELFF,TGTGCCAGCAGCGTAGGAGGTGCGCTCACCGGGGAGCTGTTTTTT
NA,TRBV10-3,TRBJ2-1,NA,CAISVGNEQFF,TGTGCCATCAGTGTCGGCAATGAGCAGTTCTTC
NA,TRBV7-2,TRBJ1-2,NA,CASSATHEGGGGYTF,TGTGCCAGCAGCGCGACGCACGAGGGGGGCGGTGGCTACACCTTC
NA,TRBV5-5,TRBJ2-7,NA,CASSPPGHAPHMHEQYF,TGTGCCAGCAGCCCGCCGGGACATGCTCCCCACATGCACGAGCAGTACTTC
NA,TRBV7-2,TRBJ2-7,TRBD2,CASSSSGDSLLEQYF,TGTGCCAGCAGCTCTAGCGGGGACTCCCTTCTCGAGCAGTACTTC
NA,TRBV29-1,TRBJ1-1,NA,CSAKGGPNTEAFF,TGCAGCGCAAAGGGAGGTCCGAACACTGAAGCTTTCTTT
NA,TRBV5-4,TRBJ2-7,NA,CASSSLETYEQYF,TGTGCCAGCAGCTCACTGGAAACCTACGAGCAGTACTTC
NA,TRBV28,TRBJ2-7,NA,CASSLYDAYEQYF,TGTGCCAGCAGCTTATATGACGCCTACGAGCAGTACTTC
NA,TRBV6-6,TRBJ1-1,NA,CASEGGTEAFF,TGTGCCAGCGAGGGGGGTACTGAAGCTTTCTTT
NA,TRBV27,TRBJ2-7,NA,CASSLLAGLYEQYF,TGTGCCAGCAGTTTATTGGCGGGGCTCTACGAGCAGTACTTC
NA,TRBV9,TRBJ1-2,TRBD1,CASSVGQGPNYGYTF,TGTGCCAGCAGCGTGGGACAGGGTCCTAACTATGGCTACACCTTC
NA,TRBV4-2,TRBJ2-5,NA,CASSQREQSRETQYF,TGTGCCAGCAGCCAAAGGGAGCAGTCACGGGAGACCCAGTACTTC
NA,TRBV2,TRBJ2-3,NA,CARTRSSYRDNSTDTQYF,TGTGCCAGGACACGAAGCTCTTACCGGGACAACAGCACAGATACGCAGTATTTT
NA,TRBV20-1,TRBJ2-5,NA,CSARLEETQYF,TGCAGTGCTAGACTAGAGGAGACCCAGTACTTC
NA,TRBV7-6,TRBJ2-1,TRBD2,CASSSRLAGEEQFF,TGTGCCAGCAGCTCTCGACTAGCGGGAGAAGAGCAGTTCTTC
NA,TRBV6-5,TRBJ1-2,TRBD1,CASTGTGDGGGYTF,TGTGCCAGCACCGGGACAGGGGACGGTGGTGGCTACACCTTC
NA,TRBV5-1,TRBJ2-7,TRBD1,CASSGRDRGHEEQYF,TGCGCCAGCAGCGGCCGGGACAGGGGGCATGAAGAGCAGTACTTC
NA,TRBV7-9,TRBJ1-5,NA,CASSSMGGGNQPQHF,TGTGCCAGCAGCTCGATGGGAGGGGGTAATCAGCCCCAGCATTTT
NA,TRBV20-1,TRBJ2-1,NA,CSATLYNEQFF,TGCAGTGCTACCCTTTACAATGAGCAGTTCTTC
NA,TRBV6-5,TRBJ2-7,NA,CASSTPASYEQYF,TGTGCCAGCAGTACCCCCGCCTCATACGAGCAGTACTTC
NA,TRBV7-2,TRBJ1-5,NA,CASSLDSSNQPQHF,TGTGCCAGCAGCCTGGACAGTAGCAATCAGCCCCAGCATTTT
NA,TRBV5-1,TRBJ1-3,NA,CASSVGASGNTIYF,TGCGCCAGCAGCGTGGGCGCTTCAGGAAACACCATATATTTT
NA,TRBV29-1,TRBJ1-2,NA,CSVDPLMGYGYTF,TGCAGCGTTGACCCTCTAATGGGATATGGCTACACCTTC
NA,TRBV6-6,TRBJ1-3,NA,CATTGTGNTIYF,TGTGCCACGACCGGGACTGGAAACACCATATATTTT
NA,TRBV19,TRBJ1-2,NA,CASSPGHGLYGYTF,TGTGCCAGCAGTCCGGGACATGGCCTCTATGGCTACACCTTC
NA,TRBV28,TRBJ2-7,NA,CASSLNGGTAFSYEQYF,TGTGCCAGCAGTTTAAATGGCGGGACAGCTTTCTCCTACGAGCAGTACTTC
NA,TRBV10-3,TRBJ1-5,NA,CAISEQSNQPQHF,TGTGCCATCAGTGAACAGAGCAATCAGCCCCAGCATTTT
NA,TRBV18,TRBJ1-1,TRBD1,CASSGTGGAGTEAFF,TGTGCCAGCTCAGGGACAGGGGGCGCCGGGACTGAAGCTTTCTTT
NA,TRBV21-1,TRBJ2-1,NA,CASSNPWYPNEQFF,TGTGCCAGCAGCAACCCATGGTATCCCAATGAGCAGTTCTTC
NA,TRBV6-6,TRBJ2-1,NA,CASNRDTTYNEQFF,TGTGCCAGCAACCGGGACACGACCTACAATGAGCAGTTCTTC
NA,TRBV27,TRBJ1-3,NA,CASSQALGNTIYF,TGTGCCAGCAGTCAGGCGCTCGGAAACACCATATATTTT
NA,TRBV14,TRBJ2-5,NA,CASSLYSQETQYF,TGTGCCAGCAGCCTATACTCCCAAGAGACCCAGTACTTC
NA,TRBV7-2,TRBJ2-7,NA,CASSLSGDYEQYF,TGTGCCAGCAGCTTATCCGGGGACTACGAGCAGTACTTC
NA,TRBV9,TRBJ2-5,NA,CASSVGGAEETQYF,TGTGCCAGCAGCGTAGGTGGGGCGGAAGAGACCCAGTACTTC
once,TRBV27,TRBJ1-5,NA,CASSLYSGGIATQPQHF,TGTGCCAGCAGTTTATATAGTGGGGGAATAGCAACTCAGCCCCAGCATTTT
NA,TRBV6-5,TRBJ2-5,TRBD2,CASSGLAGVETQYF,TGTGCCAGCAGTGGACTAGCGGGGGTAGAGACCCAGTACTTC
NA,TRBV11-2,TRBJ2-5,NA,CASSLDRGRETQYF,TGTGCCAGCAGCTTAGATAGGGGGAGAGAGACCCAGTACTTC
NA,TRBV7-9,TRBJ2-7,NA,CASSPTTGPRPYEQYF,TGTGCCAGCAGCCCGACGACAGGCCCTAGGCCTTACGAGCAGTACTTC
NA,TRBV2,TRBJ2-5,NA,CASSTGIIETQYF,TGTGCCAGCAGCACAGGGATTATCGAGACCCAGTACTTC
NA,TRBV5-1,TRBJ2-1,NA,CASSLDRGGEQFF,TGCGCCAGCAGCTTGGACAGGGGGGGCGAGCAGTTCTTC
NA,TRBV18,TRBJ2-1,NA,CASSPPSERGQQFF,TGTGCCAGCTCACCACCGTCGGAGAGGGGTCAGCAGTTCTTC
NA,TRBV5-4,TRBJ1-1,NA,CASSLDMVMNTEAFF,TGTGCCAGCAGCTTGGATATGGTGATGAACACTGAAGCTTTCTTT
NA,TRBV30,TRBJ2-3,NA,CAWSGTNTQYF,TGTGCCTGGAGTGGCACTAATACGCAGTATTTT